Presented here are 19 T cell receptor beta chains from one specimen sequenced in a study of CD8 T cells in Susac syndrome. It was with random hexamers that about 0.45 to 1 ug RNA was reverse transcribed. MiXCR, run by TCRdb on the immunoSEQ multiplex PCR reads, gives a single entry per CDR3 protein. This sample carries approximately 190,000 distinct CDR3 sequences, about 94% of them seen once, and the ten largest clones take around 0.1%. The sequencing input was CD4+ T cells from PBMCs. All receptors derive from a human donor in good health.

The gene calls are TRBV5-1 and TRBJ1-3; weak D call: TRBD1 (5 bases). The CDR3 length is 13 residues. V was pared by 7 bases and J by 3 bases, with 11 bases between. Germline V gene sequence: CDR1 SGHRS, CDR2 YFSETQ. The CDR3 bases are TGCGCCAGCGGGAGGGACGATGGAAACACCATATATTTT. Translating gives CASGRDDGNTIYF.

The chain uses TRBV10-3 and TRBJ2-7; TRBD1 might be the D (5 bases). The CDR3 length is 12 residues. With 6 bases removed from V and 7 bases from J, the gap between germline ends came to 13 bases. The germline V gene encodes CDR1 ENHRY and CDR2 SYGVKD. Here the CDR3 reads CAISPVSGEQYV. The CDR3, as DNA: TGTGCCATCAGCCCCGTTTCAGGGGAGCAGTACGTC.

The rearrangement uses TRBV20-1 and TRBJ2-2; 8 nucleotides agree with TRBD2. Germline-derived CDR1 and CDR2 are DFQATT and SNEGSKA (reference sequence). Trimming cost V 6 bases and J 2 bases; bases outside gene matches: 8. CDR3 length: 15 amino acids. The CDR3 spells CSASFTSGNTGELFF. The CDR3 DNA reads TGCAGTGCCTCATTCACTAGCGGCAACACCGGGGAGCTGTTTTTT.

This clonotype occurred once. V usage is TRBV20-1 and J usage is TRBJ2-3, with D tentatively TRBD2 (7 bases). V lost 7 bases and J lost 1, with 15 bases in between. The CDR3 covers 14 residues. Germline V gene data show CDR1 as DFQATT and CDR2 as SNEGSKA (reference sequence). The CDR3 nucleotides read TGCAGTGGCGGGGCGGGGGCACGCACAGATACGCAGTATTTT. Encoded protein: CSGGAGARTDTQYF.

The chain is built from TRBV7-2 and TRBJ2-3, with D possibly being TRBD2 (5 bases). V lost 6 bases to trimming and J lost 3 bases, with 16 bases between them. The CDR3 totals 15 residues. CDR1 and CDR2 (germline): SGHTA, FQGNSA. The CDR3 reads CASSYTRSGTDTQYF. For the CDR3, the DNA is TGTGCCAGCAGTTATACTAGGTCTGGGACAGATACGCAGTATTTT. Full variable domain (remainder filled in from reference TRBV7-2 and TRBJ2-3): GAGVSQSPSNKVTEKGKDVELRCDPISGHTALYWYRQSLGQGLEFLIYFQGNSAPDKSGLPSDRFSAERTGGSVSTLTIQRTQQEDSAVYLCASSYTRSGTDTQYFGPGTRLTVL.

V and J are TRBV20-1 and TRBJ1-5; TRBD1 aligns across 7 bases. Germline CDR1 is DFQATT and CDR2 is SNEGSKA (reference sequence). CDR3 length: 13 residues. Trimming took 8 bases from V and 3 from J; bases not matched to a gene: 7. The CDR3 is CSSRTGDNQPQHF. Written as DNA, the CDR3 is TGCAGTTCGCGGACAGGAGACAATCAGCCCCAGCATTTT.

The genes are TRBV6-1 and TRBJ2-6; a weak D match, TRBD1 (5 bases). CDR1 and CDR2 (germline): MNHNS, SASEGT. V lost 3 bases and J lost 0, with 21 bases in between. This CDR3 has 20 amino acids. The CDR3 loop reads CASSDSRLAGLSSGANVLTF. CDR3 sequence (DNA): TGTGCCAGCAGTGATAGTCGCCTTGCAGGGTTAAGCTCTGGGGCCAACGTCCTGACTTTC.

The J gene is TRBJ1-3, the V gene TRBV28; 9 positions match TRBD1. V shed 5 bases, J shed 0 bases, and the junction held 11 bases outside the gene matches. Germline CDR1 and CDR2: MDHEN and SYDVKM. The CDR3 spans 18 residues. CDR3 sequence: CASSRPGTGFLSGNTIYF. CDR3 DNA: TGTGCCAGCAGTCGCCCCGGGACAGGGTTCCTCTCTGGAAACACCATATATTTT.

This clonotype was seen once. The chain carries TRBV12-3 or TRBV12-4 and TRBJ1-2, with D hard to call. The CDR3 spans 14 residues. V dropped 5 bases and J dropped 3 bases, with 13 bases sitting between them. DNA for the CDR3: TGTGCCAGCAGTAGACTAACCTCCGACTATGGCTACACCTTC. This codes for CASSRLTSDYGYTF.

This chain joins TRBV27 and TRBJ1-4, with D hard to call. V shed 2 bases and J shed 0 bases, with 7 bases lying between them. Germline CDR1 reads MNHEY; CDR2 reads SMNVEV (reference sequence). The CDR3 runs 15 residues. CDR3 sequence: CASSLTFATNEKLFF. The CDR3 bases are TGTGCCAGCAGTTTAACATTTGCAACTAATGAAAAACTGTTTTTT.

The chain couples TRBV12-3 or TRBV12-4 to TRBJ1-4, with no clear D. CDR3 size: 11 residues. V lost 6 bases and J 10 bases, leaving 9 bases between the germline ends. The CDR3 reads CASRGLGKLFF. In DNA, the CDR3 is TGTGCCAGCAGGGGCCTAGGAAAACTGTTTTTT.

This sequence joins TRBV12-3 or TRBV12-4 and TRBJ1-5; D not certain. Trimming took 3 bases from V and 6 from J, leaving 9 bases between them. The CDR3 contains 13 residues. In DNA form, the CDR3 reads TGTGCCAGCAGTTTTTGGGTGTCTCAGCCCCAGCATTTT. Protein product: CASSFWVSQPQHF.

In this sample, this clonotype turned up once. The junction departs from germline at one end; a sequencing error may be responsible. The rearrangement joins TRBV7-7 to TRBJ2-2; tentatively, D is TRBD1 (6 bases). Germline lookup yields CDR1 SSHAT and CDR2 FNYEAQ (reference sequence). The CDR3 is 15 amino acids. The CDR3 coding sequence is TGTGCTAGCAGCCCGCAGGGGAGTTGGACCGGGGAGCTGTTTTTT. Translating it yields CASSPQGSWTGELFF.

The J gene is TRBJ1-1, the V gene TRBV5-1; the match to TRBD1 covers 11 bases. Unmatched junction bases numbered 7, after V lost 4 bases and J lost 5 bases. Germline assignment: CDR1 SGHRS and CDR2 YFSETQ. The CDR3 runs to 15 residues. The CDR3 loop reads CASSGGTGGKTEAFF. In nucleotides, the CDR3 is TGCGCCAGCAGCGGGGGGACAGGGGGGAAAACTGAAGCTTTCTTT. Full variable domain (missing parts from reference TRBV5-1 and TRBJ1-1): KAGVTQTPRYLIKTRGQQVTLSCSPISGHRSVSWYQQTPGQGLQFLFEYFSETQRNKGNFPGRFSGRQFSNSRSEMNVSTLELGDSALYLCASSGGTGGKTEAFFGQGTRLTVV.

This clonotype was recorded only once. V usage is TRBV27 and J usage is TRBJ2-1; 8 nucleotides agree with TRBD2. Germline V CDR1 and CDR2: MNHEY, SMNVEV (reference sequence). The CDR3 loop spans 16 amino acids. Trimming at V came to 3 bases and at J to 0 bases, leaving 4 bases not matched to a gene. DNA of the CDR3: TGTGCCAGCAGTTTCCTCGGGACTAGCTCCTACAATGAGCAGTTCTTC. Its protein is CASSFLGTSSYNEQFF.

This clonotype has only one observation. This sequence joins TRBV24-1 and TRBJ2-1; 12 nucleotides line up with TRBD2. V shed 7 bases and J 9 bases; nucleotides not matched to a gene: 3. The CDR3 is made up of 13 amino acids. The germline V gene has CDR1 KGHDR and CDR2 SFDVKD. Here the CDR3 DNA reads TGTGCCACCAGGACTAGCGGGGGACCTGAGCAGTTCTTC. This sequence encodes CATRTSGGPEQFF.

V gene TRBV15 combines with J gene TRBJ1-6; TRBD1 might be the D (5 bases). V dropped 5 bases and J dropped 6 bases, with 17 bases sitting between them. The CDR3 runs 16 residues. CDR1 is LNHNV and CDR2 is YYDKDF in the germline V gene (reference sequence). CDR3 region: CATSSRVGGPNSPLHF. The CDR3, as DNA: TGTGCCACCAGCTCCCGGGTGGGGGGACCTAATTCACCCCTCCACTTT. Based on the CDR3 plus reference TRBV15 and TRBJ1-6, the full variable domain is DAMVIQNPRYQVTQFGKPVTLSCSQTLNHNVMYWYQQKSSQAPKLLFHYYDKDFNNEADTPDNFQSRRPNTSFCFLDIRSPGLGDTAMYLCATSSRVGGPNSPLHFGNGTRLTVT.

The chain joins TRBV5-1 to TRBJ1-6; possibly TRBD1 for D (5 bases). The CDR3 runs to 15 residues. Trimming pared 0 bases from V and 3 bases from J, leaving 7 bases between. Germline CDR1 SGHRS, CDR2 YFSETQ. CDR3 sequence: CASSLGDGYNSPLHF. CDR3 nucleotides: TGCGCCAGCAGCTTGGGGGACGGCTATAATTCACCCCTCCACTTT.

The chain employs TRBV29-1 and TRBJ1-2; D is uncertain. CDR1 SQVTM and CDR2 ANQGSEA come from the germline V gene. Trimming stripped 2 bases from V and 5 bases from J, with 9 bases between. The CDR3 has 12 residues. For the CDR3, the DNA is TGCAGCGTTGAACGTAGGATTTATGGCTACACCTTC. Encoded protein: CSVERRIYGYTF.